This TCR beta chain was sequenced during a study of metastatic and nonmetastatic thyroid tumors. Study outcomes and limitations: Malignant thyroid tumors reportedly exceeded benign nodules significantly in TCR beta diversity, with the difference appearing in blood and tumor.

The CDR3 sequence is 13 residues long. Trimming cost V 4 bases and J 10 bases, with 14 bases left between them. Germline V CDR1 and CDR2: SGHVS, FNYEAQ. All patients reached thyroid surgery having received no treatment beforehand. With MiXCR, TCRdb called clones anew from the PCR reads. The sample yields fewer than 25,000 clones, 25% seen once. Worth noting for this clone: Its antigen is not known.

Material: blood. The receptor comes from a male donor with papillary thyroid cancer or a benign thyroid nodule (not recorded which). Some clones in this sample may be carry-over from other donors' samples. The chain is built from TRBV7-6 and TRBJ1-5; D possibly corresponds to TRBD1 (5 bases). Here the CDR3 DNA reads TGTGCCAGCAGCTCGAGGGGAGATGGACCCCAGCATTTT. Translated: CASSSRGDGPQHF.